Sequencing of this TCR beta chain was carried out in a study of T cell responses to AZD1222 COVID-19 vaccine. Trimming removed 0 bases from V and 7 bases from J; junction bases left unmatched: 5. Germline V gives CDR1 SGHDT, CDR2 YYEEEE. CDR3 length: 15 residues. Profiled with immunoSEQ multiplex PCR; TCRdb holds only in-frame clones, not every one. The table records under 150,000 clones, approximately 92% of them present only once. Whole-study results and caveats: Close to half of spike-specific TCRs reportedly recognize unmutated variant regions. Clonal diversity was possibly underestimated; the donors were predominantly white British and more often female. Distributed over spike, vaccine-associated CD4 TCRs predominated at 160-218 and 743-854.

In this sample, this clone turned up once. Its antigen is still unknown. It was second doses at about 4 or about 12 weeks that were pooled. The J gene is TRBJ2-1, the V gene TRBV5-6; 9 bases match TRBD1. The clonotype comes from an adult who received the AZD1222 COVID-19 vaccine. The sample was peripheral blood, taken 28 days after the second AZD1222 dose. DNA for the CDR3: TGTGCCAGCAGCTTGGGGACAGGGGTGGTGAATGAGCAGTTCTTC. It yields the protein CASSLGTGVVNEQFF.